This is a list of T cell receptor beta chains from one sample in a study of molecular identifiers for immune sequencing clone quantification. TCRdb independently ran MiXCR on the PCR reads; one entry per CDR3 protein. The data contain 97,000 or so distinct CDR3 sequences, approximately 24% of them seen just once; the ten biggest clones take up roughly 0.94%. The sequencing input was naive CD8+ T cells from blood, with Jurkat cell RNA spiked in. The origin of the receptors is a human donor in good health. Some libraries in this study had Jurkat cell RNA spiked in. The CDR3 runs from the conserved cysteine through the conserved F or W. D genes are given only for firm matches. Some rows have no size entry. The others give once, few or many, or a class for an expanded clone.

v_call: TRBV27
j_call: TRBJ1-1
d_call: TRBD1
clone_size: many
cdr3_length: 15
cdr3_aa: CASSLFVTGGTEAFF
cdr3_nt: TGTGCCAGCAGTTTATTTGTGACAGGGGGGACTGAAGCTTTCTTT

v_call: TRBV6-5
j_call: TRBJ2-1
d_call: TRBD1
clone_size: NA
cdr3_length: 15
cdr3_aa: CASSSYFTGGDEQFF
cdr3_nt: TGTGCCAGCAGTTCTTATTTCACAGGGGGCGATGAGCAGTTCTTC

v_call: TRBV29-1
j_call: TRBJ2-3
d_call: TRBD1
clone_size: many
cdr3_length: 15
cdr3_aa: CSVELGQGARDTQYF
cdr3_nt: TGCAGCGTTGAATTAGGGCAGGGGGCTAGAGATACGCAGTATTTT

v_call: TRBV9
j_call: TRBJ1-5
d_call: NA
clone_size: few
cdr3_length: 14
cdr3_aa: CASSVGSSNQPQHF
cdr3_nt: TGTGCCAGCAGCGTCGGCAGTAGCAATCAGCCCCAGCATTTT

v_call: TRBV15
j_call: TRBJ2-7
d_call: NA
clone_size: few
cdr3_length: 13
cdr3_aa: CATSTGQSYEQYF
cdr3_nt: TGTGCCACCAGCACCGGACAGTCCTACGAGCAGTACTTC

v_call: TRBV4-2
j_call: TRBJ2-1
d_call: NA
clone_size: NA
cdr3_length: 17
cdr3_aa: CASSQNSMWGAYNEQFF
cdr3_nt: TGTGCCAGCAGCCAGAACTCAATGTGGGGGGCCTACAATGAGCAGTTCTTC

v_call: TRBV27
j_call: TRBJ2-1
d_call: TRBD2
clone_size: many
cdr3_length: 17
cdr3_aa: CASNPRAGAPSYNEQFF
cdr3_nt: TGTGCCAGCAATCCGCGAGCGGGGGCCCCCTCCTACAATGAGCAGTTCTTC

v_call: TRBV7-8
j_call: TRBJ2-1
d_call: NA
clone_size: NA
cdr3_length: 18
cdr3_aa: CASSLNGQGPRSYNAQFF
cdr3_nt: TGTGCCAGCAGCTTAAATGGCCAGGGCCCCCGCTCCTACAATGCGCAGTTCTTC

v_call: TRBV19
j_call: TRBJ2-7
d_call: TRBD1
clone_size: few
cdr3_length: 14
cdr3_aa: CASSYSDRPYEQYF
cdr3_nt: TGTGCCAGTAGTTATTCGGACAGGCCCTACGAGCAGTACTTC

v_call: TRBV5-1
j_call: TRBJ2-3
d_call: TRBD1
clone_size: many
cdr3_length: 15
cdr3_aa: CASSGGQGSTDTQYF
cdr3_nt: TGCGCCAGCAGCGGAGGACAGGGAAGCACAGATACGCAGTATTTT

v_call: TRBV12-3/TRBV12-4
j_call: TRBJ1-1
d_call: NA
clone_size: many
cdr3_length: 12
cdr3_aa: CASSPVDTEAFF
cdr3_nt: TGTGCCAGCAGTCCCGTGGACACTGAAGCTTTCTTT

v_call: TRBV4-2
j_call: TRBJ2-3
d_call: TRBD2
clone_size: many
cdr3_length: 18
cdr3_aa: CASSQDQGLAGRTDTQYF
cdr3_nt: TGTGCCAGCAGCCAAGATCAGGGACTAGCGGGACGCACAGATACGCAGTATTTT

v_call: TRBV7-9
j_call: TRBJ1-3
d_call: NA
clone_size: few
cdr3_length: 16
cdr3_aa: CASSAALGAPGNTIYF
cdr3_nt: TGTGCCAGCAGCGCCGCACTGGGGGCGCCTGGAAACACCATATATTTT

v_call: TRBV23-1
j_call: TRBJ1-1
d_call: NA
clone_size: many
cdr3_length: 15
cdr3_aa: CASSQSGREGTEAFF
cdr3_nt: TGCGCCAGCAGTCAATCCGGCAGGGAGGGCACTGAAGCTTTCTTT

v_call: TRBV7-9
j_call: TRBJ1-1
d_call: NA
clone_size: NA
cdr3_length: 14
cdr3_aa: CASSEGPGTTEAFF
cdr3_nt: TGTGCCAGCAGCGAGGGCCCGGGGACCACTGAAGCTTTCTTT

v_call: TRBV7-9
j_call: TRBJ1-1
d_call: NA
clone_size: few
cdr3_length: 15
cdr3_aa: CASSRPLGGNTEAFF
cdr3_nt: TGTGCCAGCAGCCGCCCCTTGGGGGGGAACACTGAAGCTTTCTTT

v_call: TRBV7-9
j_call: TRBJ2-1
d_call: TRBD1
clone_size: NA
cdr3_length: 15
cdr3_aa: CASSLGTGLVNEQFF
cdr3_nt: TGTGCCAGCAGCTTGGGGACAGGGCTAGTCAATGAGCAGTTCTTC

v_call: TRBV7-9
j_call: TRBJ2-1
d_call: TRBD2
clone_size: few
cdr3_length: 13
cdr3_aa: CASSLSAGDEQFF
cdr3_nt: TGTGCCAGCAGCTTATCGGCGGGGGATGAGCAGTTCTTC

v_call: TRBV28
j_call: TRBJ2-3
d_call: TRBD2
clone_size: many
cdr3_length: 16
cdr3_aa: CASSTRSGRAPDTQYF
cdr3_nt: TGTGCCAGCAGTACCCGTAGCGGGAGGGCCCCAGATACGCAGTATTTT

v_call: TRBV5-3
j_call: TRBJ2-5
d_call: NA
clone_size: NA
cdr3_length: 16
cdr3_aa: CASSLVMAAGEETQYF
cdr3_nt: TGTGCCAGCAGCTTGGTGATGGCGGCAGGAGAAGAGACCCAGTACTTC

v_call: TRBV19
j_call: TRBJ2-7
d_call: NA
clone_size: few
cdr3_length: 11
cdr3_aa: CASGQHYEQYF
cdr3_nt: TGTGCCAGCGGACAGCACTACGAGCAGTACTTC

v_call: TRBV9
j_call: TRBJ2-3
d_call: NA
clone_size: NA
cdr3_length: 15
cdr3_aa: CASSTDASFTDTQYF
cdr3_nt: TGTGCCAGCAGCACAGATGCGTCGTTCACAGATACGCAGTATTTT

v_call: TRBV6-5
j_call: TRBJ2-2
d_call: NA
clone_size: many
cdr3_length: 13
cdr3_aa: CASGDGDTGELFF
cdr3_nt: TGTGCCAGCGGTGACGGGGACACCGGGGAGCTGTTTTTT

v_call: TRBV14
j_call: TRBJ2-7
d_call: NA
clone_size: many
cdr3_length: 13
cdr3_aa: CASSQGQTSEQYF
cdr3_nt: TGTGCCAGCAGCCAAGGACAGACATCCGAGCAGTACTTC

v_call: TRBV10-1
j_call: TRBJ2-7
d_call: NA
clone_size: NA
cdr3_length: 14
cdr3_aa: CASSESRDRGEQYF
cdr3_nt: TGCGCCAGCAGTGAGTCGAGAGACAGAGGCGAGCAGTACTTC

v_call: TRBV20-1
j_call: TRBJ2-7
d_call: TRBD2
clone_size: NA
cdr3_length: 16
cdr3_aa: CSARKNKAGVFYEQYF
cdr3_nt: TGCAGTGCTAGAAAAAACAAGGCGGGGGTCTTCTACGAGCAGTACTTC

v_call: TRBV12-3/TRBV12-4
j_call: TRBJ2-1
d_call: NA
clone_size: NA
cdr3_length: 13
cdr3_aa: CASMEGSYNEQFF
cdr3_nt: TGTGCCAGCATGGAGGGCTCCTACAATGAGCAGTTCTTC

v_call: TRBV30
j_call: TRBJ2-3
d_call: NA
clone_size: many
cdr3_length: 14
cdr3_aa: CAWSTIQSTDTQYF
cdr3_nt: TGTGCCTGGAGTACCATCCAGAGCACAGATACGCAGTATTTT

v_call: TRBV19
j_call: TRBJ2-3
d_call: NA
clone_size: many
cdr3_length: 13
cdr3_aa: CASSLYNTDTQYF
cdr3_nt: TGTGCCAGTAGTCTCTACAACACAGATACGCAGTATTTT

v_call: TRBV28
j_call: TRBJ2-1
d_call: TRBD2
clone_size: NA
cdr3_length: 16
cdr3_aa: CASSTIAGGPDNEQFF
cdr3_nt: TGTGCCAGCAGTACTATAGCGGGAGGGCCAGACAATGAGCAGTTCTTC

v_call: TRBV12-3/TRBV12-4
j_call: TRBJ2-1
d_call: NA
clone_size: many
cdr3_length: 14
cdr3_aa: CASTTSVYIGEQFF
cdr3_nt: TGTGCCAGCACTACTTCGGTTTATATCGGAGAGCAGTTCTTC

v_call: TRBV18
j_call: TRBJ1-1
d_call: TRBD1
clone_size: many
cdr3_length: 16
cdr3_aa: CASSPPGQGLNTEAFF
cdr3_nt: TGTGCCAGCTCACCACCGGGACAGGGGTTGAACACTGAAGCTTTCTTT

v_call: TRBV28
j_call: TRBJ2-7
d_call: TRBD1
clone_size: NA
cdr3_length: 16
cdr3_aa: CASSWTQDRHPYEQYF
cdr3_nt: TGTGCCAGCAGTTGGACCCAGGACAGGCATCCCTACGAGCAGTACTTC

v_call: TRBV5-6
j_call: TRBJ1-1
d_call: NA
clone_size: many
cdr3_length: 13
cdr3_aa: CASSYDSNTEAFF
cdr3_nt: TGTGCCAGCAGCTACGACTCGAACACTGAAGCTTTCTTT